The source of this TCR beta chain is a study of T cell changes during pregnancy in multiple sclerosis. This CDR3 is 15 amino acids long. Trimming cost V 4 bases and J 4 bases, with 17 bases left between them. Germline assignment: CDR1 SGHNT and CDR2 YYREEE (reference sequence). Here immunoSEQ multiplex PCR was the method, and the copy in TCRdb shows in-frame clones only, minus some. The sample contains some 56,000 clones, 92% of which appear only once. This specimen was CD4+ T cells from peripheral blood mononuclear cells, taken after pregnancy. The chain links TRBV5-4 to TRBJ1-2; the D gene is possibly TRBD1 (6 bases). The TCR sequence derives from a female donor with multiple sclerosis, enrolled in a pregnancy study. The CDR3 sequence is CASSPNAGESYGYTF. CDR3 DNA: TGTGCCAGCAGCCCTAACGCAGGGGAGTCCTATGGCTACACCTTC.